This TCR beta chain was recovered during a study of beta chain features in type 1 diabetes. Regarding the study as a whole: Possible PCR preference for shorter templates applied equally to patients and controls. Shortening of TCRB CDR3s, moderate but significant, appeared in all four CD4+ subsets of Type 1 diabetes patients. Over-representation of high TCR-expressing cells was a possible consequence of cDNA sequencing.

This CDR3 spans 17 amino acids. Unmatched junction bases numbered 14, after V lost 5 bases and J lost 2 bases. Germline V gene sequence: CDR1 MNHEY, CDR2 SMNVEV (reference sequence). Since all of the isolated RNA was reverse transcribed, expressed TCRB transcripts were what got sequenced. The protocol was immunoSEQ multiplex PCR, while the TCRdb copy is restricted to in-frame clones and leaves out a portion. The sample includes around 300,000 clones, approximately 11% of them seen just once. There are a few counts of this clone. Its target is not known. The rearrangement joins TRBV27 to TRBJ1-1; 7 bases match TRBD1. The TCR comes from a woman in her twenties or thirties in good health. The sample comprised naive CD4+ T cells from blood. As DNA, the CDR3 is TGTGCCAGCAGTCCAAGAGGGGGCGAGGCTCTCAACACTGAAGCTTTCTTT. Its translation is CASSPRGGEALNTEAFF.